The clone carrying this T cell receptor beta chain was seen at least ten times. The target antigen is unknown. This record belongs to a study of human T cells and chemical hapten exposure. Time point noted: pre-sensitization, week 0. Noted treatment: therapeutic diphenylcyclopropenone sensitization with weekly scalp DPC. It was unfractionated whole blood from which total RNA was extracted. The library put unique molecular identifiers onto individual cDNA molecules. TCRdb used MiXCR to reprocess the RACE reads, holding one entry per CDR3 protein. The sample has around 300,000 distinct CDR3 sequences, about 5% seen once. V lost 1 base, J lost 5 bases, and 8 bases lay in between. The CDR3 loop spans 13 amino acids. Germline assignment: CDR1 MGHRA and CDR2 YSYEKL. Study-level findings and limits: No shift was seen in TCRs above 1 in 1000 frequency with DPC sensitization.

The sample in question was whole blood, obtained in connection with sensitization to the hapten diphenylcyclopropenone (DPC). This TCR came from a young woman with alopecia areata. Some clones in this sample may be carry-over from other donors' samples. The chain combines TRBV4-1 with TRBJ2-5; the D is unclear. CDR3 DNA: TGCGCCAGCAGCCAAGTACCTAGGGAGACCCAGTACTTC. This encodes CASSQVPRETQYF.